Sequencing of this T cell receptor beta chain was carried out in a study of cytomegalovirus exposure and HLA in healthy donors. The PCR used 60 Vbeta and 13 Jbeta primers. Libraries were prepared by immunoSEQ multiplex PCR; TCRdb keeps only in-frame clonotypes and omits some of them. Of 110,000 to 150,000 clones listed, about 80% are singletons. Study-wide results and limits: Researchers left out some V segments, among them TRBV6-2 and TRBV6-3, as indistinguishable. Accurate HLA-A and HLA-B prediction from TCR beta sequences was reported for most subjects. In a later analysis, CMV-associated beta chains were mostly HLA-associated, it appeared.

Comment on this clone: The antigen is not known.

The CDR3 is 16 amino acids. Looked up from germline, CDR1 is SQVTM and CDR2 is ANQGSEA. V was pared by 7 bases and J by 3 bases, with 17 bases of the junction left unmatched. The rearrangement uses TRBV29-1 and TRBJ1-1, with 7 bases matching TRBD1. The origin of this receptor is a woman between 35 and 50 years old in good health and CMV-seronegative. Material: PBMCs. The CDR3 bases are TGCAGCGGTAAGACAGGGACCTGGTGGAGCGACACTGAAGCTTTCTTT. It yields the protein CSGKTGTWWSDTEAFF. The complete variable domain, with remaining parts taken from reference TRBV29-1 and TRBJ1-1, reads SAVISQKPSRDICQRGTSLTIQCQVDSQVTMMFWYRQQPGQSLTLIATANQGSEATYESGFVIDKFPISRPNLTFSTLTVSNMSPEDSSIYLCSGKTGTWWSDTEAFFGQGTRLTVV.